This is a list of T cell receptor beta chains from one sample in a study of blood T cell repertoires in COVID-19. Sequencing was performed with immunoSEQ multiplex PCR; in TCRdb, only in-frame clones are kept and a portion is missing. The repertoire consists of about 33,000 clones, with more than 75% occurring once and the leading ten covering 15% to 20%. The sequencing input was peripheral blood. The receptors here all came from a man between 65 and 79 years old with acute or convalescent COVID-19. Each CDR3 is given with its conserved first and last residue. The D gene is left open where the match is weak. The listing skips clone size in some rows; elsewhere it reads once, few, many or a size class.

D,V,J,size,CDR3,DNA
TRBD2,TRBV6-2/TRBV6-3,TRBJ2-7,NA,CASSTGLESYEQYF,TGTGCCAGCAGTACCGGACTAGAATCCTACGAGCAGTACTTC
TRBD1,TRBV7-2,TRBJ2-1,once,CASSQGGQGFDEQFF,TGTGCCAGCAGCCAAGGGGGACAGGGGTTTGATGAGCAGTTCTTC
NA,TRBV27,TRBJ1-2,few,CASSFNRERNGYTF,TGTGCCAGCAGTTTCAACAGGGAGAGGAATGGCTACACCTTC
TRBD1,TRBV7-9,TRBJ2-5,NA,CASSARTGDGALQETQYF,TGTGCCAGCAGCGCCCGGACAGGGGACGGCGCCCTCCAAGAGACCCAGTACTTC
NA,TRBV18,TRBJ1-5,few,CASSPNSGYQPQHF,TGTGCCAGCTCACCAAATTCAGGGTATCAGCCCCAGCATTTT
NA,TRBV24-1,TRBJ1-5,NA,CATSDYRVNQPQHF,TGTGCCACCAGTGATTACAGGGTCAATCAGCCCCAGCATTTT
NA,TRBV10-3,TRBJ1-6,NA,CAISEAALDGSPLHF,TGTGCCATCAGTGAGGCGGCCCTGGATGGTTCACCCCTCCACTTT
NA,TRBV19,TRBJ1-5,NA,CASSTSGGVRHF,TGTGCCAGTAGTACTTCAGGAGGCGTTCGGCATTTT
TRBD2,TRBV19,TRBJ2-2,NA,CASSISGRLAGGPYTGELFF,TGTGCCAGTAGTATATCGGGGCGGCTAGCGGGAGGGCCTTACACCGGGGAGCTGTTTTTT
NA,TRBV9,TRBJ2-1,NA,CASSVQTSNNEQFF,TGTGCCAGCAGCGTCCAGACTAGTAACAATGAGCAGTTCTTC
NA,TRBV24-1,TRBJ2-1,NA,CATSDGENREQFF,TGTGCCACCAGTGATGGCGAAAACAGGGAGCAGTTCTTC
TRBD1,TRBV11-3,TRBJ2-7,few,CASSSPRGSGEQYF,TGTGCCAGCAGCTCGCCCAGGGGGTCGGGCGAGCAGTACTTC
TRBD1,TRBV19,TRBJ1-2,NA,CASSFMDRGNGYTF,TGTGCCAGTAGTTTTATGGACAGGGGGAATGGCTACACCTTC
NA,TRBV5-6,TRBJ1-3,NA,CASSLQGLNSGNTIYF,TGTGCCAGCAGCCTTCAGGGGTTAAACTCTGGAAACACCATATATTTT
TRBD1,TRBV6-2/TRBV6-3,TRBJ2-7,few,CASSLGGRYEQYF,TGTGCCAGCAGTTTAGGGGGCCGATACGAGCAGTACTTC
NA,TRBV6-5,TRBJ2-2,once,CASSPVTGELFF,TGTGCCAGCAGTCCAGTCACCGGGGAGCTGTTTTTT
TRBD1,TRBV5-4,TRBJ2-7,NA,CASSWTGREQYF,TGTGCCAGCAGCTGGACAGGGCGGGAGCAGTACTTC
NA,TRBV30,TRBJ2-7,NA,CAWSSARPYEQYF,TGTGCCTGGAGTTCAGCGCGGCCCTACGAGCAGTACTTC
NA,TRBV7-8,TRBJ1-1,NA,CASSLGGDTEAFF,TGTGCCAGCAGCCTGGGGGGTGACACTGAAGCTTTCTTT
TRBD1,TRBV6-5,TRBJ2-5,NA,CASSRDREETQYF,TGTGCCAGCAGTAGGGACAGGGAAGAGACCCAGTACTTC
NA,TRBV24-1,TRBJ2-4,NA,CATSDPGTPKNIQYF,TGTGCCACCAGTGACCCCGGGACACCCAAAAACATTCAGTACTTC
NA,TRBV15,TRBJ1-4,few,CATSGNVLGAYEKLFF,TGTGCCACCAGCGGGAACGTGTTGGGGGCCTATGAAAAACTGTTTTTT
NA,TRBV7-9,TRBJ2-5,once,CASSLNEETQYF,TGTGCCAGCAGCTTAAACGAGGAGACCCAGTACTTC
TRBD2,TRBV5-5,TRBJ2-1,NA,CASHRRGGTYNEQFF,TGTGCCAGCCACCGGCGCGGGGGGACGTACAATGAGCAGTTCTTC
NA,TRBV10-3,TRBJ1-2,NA,CATQGGINYGYTF,TGTGCCACCCAGGGAGGGATTAACTATGGCTACACCTTC
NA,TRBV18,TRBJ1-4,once,CASSPRVEKLFF,TGTGCCAGCTCCCCCCGTGTTGAAAAACTGTTTTTT
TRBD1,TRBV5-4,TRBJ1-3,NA,CASKRTGENTIYF,TGTGCCAGCAAGAGGACAGGGGAAAACACCATATATTTT